This record covers a single T cell receptor (beta chain). The entry originates in a study of blood T cell repertoires in COVID-19. Repertoires were generated with immunoSEQ multiplex PCR, while TCRdb's copy carries only in-frame clones and drops some. The table lists over 150,000 clones, approximately 80% of them singletons. Germline V gene lookup returns CDR1 WNHNN and CDR2 SYGVQD (reference sequence). The CDR3 extends over 16 amino acids. The trim removed 2 bases at V and 8 bases at J, leaving 4 bases unmatched. The chain carries TRBV10-1 and TRBJ2-1; 15 bases agree with TRBD2. Sequencing used peripheral blood. This receptor was obtained from a woman between 55 and 75 years old with COVID-19, enrolled during active disease. This CDR3 is CASSEGLAGGRDEQFF. Written as DNA, the CDR3 is TGCGCCAGCAGTGAGGGACTAGCGGGAGGGCGCGATGAGCAGTTCTTC.